This T cell receptor beta chain was documented in a study of blood T cell repertoires in COVID-19. Study as a whole: PBMCs, B-cell-depleted T cells, or T cells were the source of the cDNA or gDNA that made up the material.

V lost 4 bases and J 8 bases, leaving 17 bases between the germline ends. Germline values: CDR1 MGHDK, CDR2 SYGVNS. CDR3 length: 14 residues. This clone was found a few times. The repertoire was sequenced with immunoSEQ multiplex PCR; TCRdb's copy has only in-frame clones and lacks some. In the table there are about 45,000 clones, roughly 70% of which are singletons. The chain couples TRBV25-1 to TRBJ1-2; a possible D gene is TRBD1 (5 bases). The receptor comes from a man at least 80 years old with acute or convalescent COVID-19. The sequenced sample was peripheral blood. CDR3 residues: CASSAPEGAEGYTF. The CDR3 nucleotides are TGTGCCAGCAGTGCCCCTGAAGGGGCGGAGGGCTACACCTTC.